These 22 T cell receptor beta chains were all obtained from the same sample, sequenced in a study of a mutant IDH1 vaccine in newly diagnosed glioma. Sequenced by immunoSEQ multiplex PCR; TCRdb stores in-frame clones only, minus some. The data show 30,000 or so clones, 80% to 85% seen once. For these TCRs, the target antigens are not known. Time point: week 35, safety follow-up. Vaccination used 300 ug of mutant IDH1 20-mer peptide per dose, with topical imiquimod. The material sequenced was PBMCs, taken from a glioma patient whose treatment included an IDH1 peptide vaccine. These receptors all come from a woman younger than 30 with glioma.

This clone was seen just once. This chain joins TRBV27 and TRBJ1-2, with 11 bases that match TRBD1. The ends lost 8 bases at V and 7 bases at J; junction bases unmatched: 6. This CDR3 has 13 amino acids. Germline assignment: CDR1 MNHEY and CDR2 SMNVEV (reference sequence). CDR3 nucleotide sequence: TGTGCCAGCCCCGGGACAGGGGGAGGTGGCTACACCTTC. As protein: CASPGTGGGGYTF.

The rearrangement joins TRBV5-1 to TRBJ2-5; either TRBD1 or TRBD2 may supply D (5 bases each). V lost 7 bases and J 2 bases, leaving 6 bases between the germline ends. CDR1 and CDR2 from the germline V gene are SGHRS and YFSETQ. The CDR3 totals 11 residues. In DNA form, the CDR3 reads TGCGCCAGCTGGGGGCAAGAGACCCAGTACTTC. It specifies CASWGQETQYF.

The chain joins TRBV5-5 to TRBJ1-2, with a weak D call TRBD1 (5 bases). The CDR3 is 15 amino acids. CDR1 is SGHKS and CDR2 is YYEKEE in the germline V gene (reference sequence). Trimming stripped 3 bases from V and 7 bases from J, with 19 bases between. Written as DNA, the CDR3 is TGTGCCAGCAGCTCCCCAATCGGCCAGGGACCTGGCTACACCTTC. Protein: CASSSPIGQGPGYTF. The full variable domain, in which reference TRBV5-5 and TRBJ1-2 provide the parts outside the CDR3, is DAGVTQSPTHLIKTRGQQVTLRCSPISGHKSVSWYQQVLGQGPQFIFQYYEKEERGRGNFPDRFSARQFPNYSSELNVNALLLGDSALYLCASSSPIGQGPGYTFGSGTRLTVV.

The V gene is TRBV7-9, the J gene TRBJ1-6, with D unclear. The CDR3 contains 12 residues. Trimming cost V 1 base and J 13 bases, with 8 bases left between them. Germline V gives CDR1 SEHNR, CDR2 FQNEAQ (reference sequence). In DNA form, the CDR3 reads TGTGCCAGCAGCTTAGGCGATCTGCCCCTCCACTTT. The encoded protein is CASSLGDLPLHF.

V is TRBV11-2 and J is TRBJ1-1; tentative D call: TRBD1 (6 bases). The germline CDR1 and CDR2 sequences are SGHAT and FQNNGV. The CDR3 sequence is 13 residues long. The V gene lost 5 bases and the J gene lost 5 bases, with 12 bases spanning the gap. The CDR3 sequence is CASSPLGQTEAFF. The CDR3 nucleotides read TGTGCCAGCAGCCCTCTTGGACAGACTGAAGCTTTCTTT.

The chain carries TRBV11-1 and TRBJ1-5, with 8 positions matching TRBD1. The CDR3 length is 13 residues. Germline trimming cut 5 bases from V and 6 bases from J; bases unmatched to any gene: 3. In germline, CDR1 is SGHAT, CDR2 FQDESV (reference sequence). The CDR3 DNA reads as TGTGCCAGCAGCCCAGGGGGCAGTCAGCCCCAGCATTTT. This translates into CASSPGGSQPQHF.

The chain joins TRBV30 to TRBJ1-1; TRBD1 might be the D (5 bases). V was pared by 2 bases and J by 2 bases, with 12 bases between. The CDR3 totals 14 residues. Germline V gives CDR1 GTSNPN, CDR2 SVGIG (reference sequence). The CDR3: CAWSYRGGNTEAFF. CDR3 sequence (DNA): TGTGCCTGGAGTTACCGGGGGGGAAACACTGAAGCTTTCTTT.

This chain connects TRBV28 to TRBJ1-1, with D unclear. Per the germline V gene, CDR1 is MDHEN and CDR2 is SYDVKM. V was trimmed by 10 bases and J by 0 bases, leaving 9 bases between them. The CDR3 is made up of 12 amino acids. CDR3 amino acids: CATRSMNTEAFF. Here the CDR3 DNA reads TGTGCCACCAGATCAATGAACACTGAAGCTTTCTTT.

The chain joins TRBV10-3 to TRBJ1-2, with 7 bases fitting TRBD1. Germline assignment: CDR1 ENHRY and CDR2 SYGVKD. V lost 9 bases to trimming and J lost 7 bases; unmatched junction nucleotides: 17. This CDR3 contains 15 residues. The CDR3 sequence is CAIFRGQTDVGGYTF. CDR3 nucleotides: TGTGCCATATTTCGGGGACAGACGGATGTCGGTGGCTACACCTTC.

The genes are TRBV30 and TRBJ1-3; D not certain. The CDR3 extends over 15 amino acids. Germline CDR1 reads GTSNPN; CDR2 reads SVGIG (reference sequence). V was shortened by 3 bases and J by 0 bases, with 12 bases between the two germline ends. The CDR3 DNA is TGTGCCTGGAGGGACCGACGGAGCTCTGGAAACACCATATATTTT. Translating it yields CAWRDRRSSGNTIYF.

This chain connects TRBV6-5 to TRBJ2-7, with a possible D match to TRBD2 (6 bases). Germline CDR1 is MNHEY and CDR2 is SVGAGI. This CDR3 is 14 amino acids long. V lost 0 bases and J 3 bases, leaving 9 bases between the germline ends. CDR3 in amino acids: CASSYSTGGYEQYF. DNA of the CDR3: TGTGCCAGCAGTTACTCGACCGGGGGCTACGAGCAGTACTTC.

This chain joins TRBV4-1 and TRBJ1-5; 11 nucleotides match TRBD1. Looked up from germline, CDR1 is MGHRA and CDR2 is YSYEKL. With V trimmed by 3 bases and J by 2 bases, 6 bases remained unmatched. The CDR3 loop spans 17 amino acids. The CDR3 DNA follows: TGCGCCAGCAGCCAGTACGGGACAGGGGGGGGCAATCAGCCCCAGCATTTT. The encoded protein is CASSQYGTGGGNQPQHF.

The chain carries TRBV29-1 and TRBJ1-1; 12 bases are shared with TRBD1. Trimming at V came to 6 bases and at J to 4 bases, leaving 6 bases not matched to a gene. Germline V gene sequence: CDR1 SQVTM, CDR2 ANQGSEA. This CDR3 is 14 amino acids long. For the CDR3, the DNA is TGCAGCGTCCTGGGACAGGGGGCGACCACTGAAGCTTTCTTT. It translates to CSVLGQGATTEAFF. Filled out from reference TRBV29-1 and TRBJ1-1, the complete variable domain reads SAVISQKPSRDICQRGTSLTIQCQVDSQVTMMFWYRQQPGQSLTLIATANQGSEATYESGFVIDKFPISRPNLTFSTLTVSNMSPEDSSIYLCSVLGQGATTEAFFGQGTRLTVV.

The chain employs TRBV2 and TRBJ2-1; TRBD2 agrees at 10 bases. The CDR3 runs to 15 residues. J gave up 4 bases and V 7 bases, and 7 bases lay outside the gene matches. Germline CDR1 and CDR2: SNHLY and FYNNEI. CDR3 in amino acids: CASNLAGGQYNEQFF. CDR3 nucleotide sequence: TGTGCCAGCAATTTAGCGGGGGGCCAATACAATGAGCAGTTCTTC.

The chain carries TRBV11-2 and TRBJ1-3, with D unclear. V was clipped by 5 bases and J by 4 bases, with 6 bases between them. The CDR3 runs 12 residues. The V gene's germline CDR1 is SGHAT and CDR2 FQNNGV. The CDR3, as DNA: TGTGCCAGCAGCATGACAGGAAACACCATATATTTT. It yields the protein CASSMTGNTIYF.

CDR3 sequence: CASSLAGGPWELFF. The CDR3 DNA follows: TGTGCCAGCAGTTTAGCGGGAGGGCCCTGGGAGCTGTTTTTT. The chain uses TRBV9 and TRBJ2-2; TRBD2 aligns across 11 bases. J lost 9 bases, V lost 5 bases, and 6 bases had no gene match. Germline V gene sequence: CDR1 SGDLS, CDR2 YYNGEE. This CDR3 is built from 14 residues.

V and J are TRBV7-9 and TRBJ2-7; the D gene is possibly TRBD2 (6 bases). Germline lookup yields CDR1 SEHNR and CDR2 FQNEAQ (reference sequence). V was cut by 0 bases and J by 0 bases, with 6 bases left in between. The CDR3 runs to 14 residues. CDR3 nucleotides: TGTGCCAGCAGCTTAGCGGGAGGCTCCTACGAGCAGTACTTC. Translating gives CASSLAGGSYEQYF. Looking up the rest from reference TRBV7-9 and TRBJ2-7 gives the full variable domain: DTGVSQNPRHKITKRGQNVTFRCDPISEHNRLYWYRQTLGQGPEFLTYFQNEAQLEKSRLLSDRFSAERPKGSFSTLEIQRTEQGDSAMYLCASSLAGGSYEQYFGPGTRLTVT.

The V and J genes are TRBV5-1 and TRBJ2-2; TRBD2 aligns across 12 bases. The germline V gene encodes CDR1 SGHRS and CDR2 YFSETQ. CDR3 length: 17 amino acids. Losses at the gene ends were 4 bases for V and 1 base for J; bases not matched to a gene: 5. In DNA, the CDR3 is TGCGCCAGCAGCGCCGGACTAGCGGGACAGAACACCGGGGAGCTGTTTTTT. Translation gives CASSAGLAGQNTGELFF.

The chain joins TRBV4-2 to TRBJ2-3; D not resolved. This CDR3 spans 17 amino acids. The germline CDR1 and CDR2 sequences are LGHNA and YNFKEQ. V dropped 2 bases and J dropped 2 bases, with 17 bases sitting between them. The CDR3 loop is CASSQIGPGTYTDTQYF. CDR3 coding DNA: TGTGCCAGCAGCCAAATCGGCCCCGGAACTTACACAGATACGCAGTATTTT.

This rearrangement joins TRBV28 to TRBJ2-5, with 10 nucleotides matching TRBD1. Trimming removed 8 bases from V and 3 bases from J; junction bases left unmatched: 9. The germline gives CDR1 MDHEN, CDR2 SYDVKM. The CDR3 contains 15 residues. The CDR3 DNA sequence: TGTGCCAGCCTCACGTGGACAGGGGGGGAAGAGACCCAGTACTTC. Its translation: CASLTWTGGEETQYF.

The chain combines TRBV5-8 with TRBJ1-4, with TRBD1 identical over 8 bases. The V gene's germline CDR1 is SGHTS and CDR2 YDEGEE. The CDR3 has 14 residues. Germline trimming cut 1 base from V and 7 bases from J; bases unmatched to any gene: 3. CDR3 coding DNA: TGTGCCAGCAGCTTGCAGGGGGCGAGTGAAAAACTGTTTTTT. Translated, it gives CASSLQGASEKLFF.

This clone was found a few times. V gene TRBV11-2 combines with J gene TRBJ1-2; D ambiguous. V was clipped by 2 bases and J by 7 bases, with 11 bases between them. Germline-derived CDR1 and CDR2 are SGHAT and FQNNGV. The CDR3 length is 13 residues. As DNA, the CDR3 is TGTGCCAGCAGCTTACCATTTCGGAGTGGCTACACCTTC. The encoded protein is CASSLPFRSGYTF. Together with reference TRBV11-2 and TRBJ1-2, the CDR3 gives the full variable domain: EAGVAQSPRYKIIEKRQSVAFWCNPISGHATLYWYQQILGQGPKLLIQFQNNGVVDDSQLPKDRFSAERLKGVDSTLKIQPAKLEDSAVYLCASSLPFRSGYTFGSGTRLTVV.